Listed below are T cell receptor beta chains from one sample, sequenced in a study of shared clonotypes between healthy human individuals. Only in-frame clones appear in the TCRdb table, and some are missing; sequencing was by immunoSEQ multiplex PCR. The profile shows some 360,000 clones, 73% of them singletons. Input material: memory CD4+ T cells sorted from blood. The receptor source for this set is a man aged 25 to 40 in good health. The CDR3 runs from the conserved cysteine through the conserved F or W. D genes are given only for firm matches. Expanded clones are given a class, and other clones once, few, many or no size at all.

d_call,j_call,v_call,clone_size,cdr3_nt,cdr3_aa
TRBD2,TRBJ2-1,TRBV29-1,-,TGCAGCGTTGAAGGGGGGACTAGCGGGAGATCTTACAATGAGCAGTTCTTC,CSVEGGTSGRSYNEQFF
-,TRBJ1-4,TRBV18,-,TGTGCCAGCTCACCAGTCAGTCCGAATGAAAAACTGTTTTTT,CASSPVSPNEKLFF
TRBD2,TRBJ2-1,TRBV25-1,-,TGTGCCAGCAGTGGACAAGCAATGAGCGGGAATGGGGACAATGAGCAGTTCTTC,CASSGQAMSGNGDNEQFF
TRBD1,TRBJ1-4,TRBV7-2,-,TGTGCCAGCAGCTTATACGGAGACAGGGCAGAAAAACTGTTTTTT,CASSLYGDRAEKLFF
-,TRBJ1-1,TRBV15,-,TGTGCCACCAGTCCGGGGGCCGACACTGAAGCTTTCTTT,CATSPGADTEAFF
-,TRBJ2-5,TRBV6-1,-,TGTGCCAGCAGAAGGGACACGGTAAAAGAGACCCAGTACTTC,CASRRDTVKETQYF
TRBD2,TRBJ2-7,TRBV25-1,-,TGTGCCAGCAGTGATCGCGGGACTAGCGGGCAGTACTTC,CASSDRGTSGQYF
-,TRBJ2-1,TRBV28,-,TGTGCCAGCAGCATTCGGGGGAGCTCCTACAATGAGCAGTTCTTC,CASSIRGSSYNEQFF
-,TRBJ2-3,TRBV5-1,-,TGCGCCAGCAGCCAACCGTGGGGGGGCGGAGCAGATACGCAGTATTTT,CASSQPWGGGADTQYF
TRBD2,TRBJ2-2,TRBV5-6,-,TGTGCCAGCAGCTTCCCACGACTAGCGGGAGGATTCGGGGAGCTGTTTTTT,CASSFPRLAGGFGELFF
-,TRBJ2-7,TRBV11-2,-,TGTGCCAGCAGCTACGTGAGTTTAGGGGGAGAGCAGTACTTC,CASSYVSLGGEQYF
-,TRBJ1-1,TRBV6-6,many,TGTGCCAGCAGTTACGGTGGAACTGAAGCTTTCTTT,CASSYGGTEAFF
TRBD2,TRBJ2-1,TRBV5-4,-,TGTGCCAGCAGCCAAGGACTAGCGGGAGTGACCCGGGAGCAGTTCTTC,CASSQGLAGVTREQFF
-,TRBJ1-2,TRBV28,few,TGTGCCAGCAGTTTACCGGTCAGGGGTAAAGGTAGTGGCTACACCTTC,CASSLPVRGKGSGYTF
TRBD1,TRBJ1-3,TRBV5-1,few,TGCGCCAGCAGCTTGGGAGGGGGCCGTAACACCATATATTTT,CASSLGGGRNTIYF
-,TRBJ1-2,TRBV11-2,-,TGTGCCAGCACCCGAGGAGGGGTATATGGCTACACCTTC,CASTRGGVYGYTF
-,TRBJ2-2,TRBV5-1,few,TGCGCCAGCCGTTCCTCCAGCCTCATTGGCACCGGGGAGCTGTTTTTT,CASRSSSLIGTGELFF
-,TRBJ2-2,TRBV2,-,TGTGCCAGCAGTGAAAATTCTGCCACGGGGGAGCTGTTTTTT,CASSENSATGELFF